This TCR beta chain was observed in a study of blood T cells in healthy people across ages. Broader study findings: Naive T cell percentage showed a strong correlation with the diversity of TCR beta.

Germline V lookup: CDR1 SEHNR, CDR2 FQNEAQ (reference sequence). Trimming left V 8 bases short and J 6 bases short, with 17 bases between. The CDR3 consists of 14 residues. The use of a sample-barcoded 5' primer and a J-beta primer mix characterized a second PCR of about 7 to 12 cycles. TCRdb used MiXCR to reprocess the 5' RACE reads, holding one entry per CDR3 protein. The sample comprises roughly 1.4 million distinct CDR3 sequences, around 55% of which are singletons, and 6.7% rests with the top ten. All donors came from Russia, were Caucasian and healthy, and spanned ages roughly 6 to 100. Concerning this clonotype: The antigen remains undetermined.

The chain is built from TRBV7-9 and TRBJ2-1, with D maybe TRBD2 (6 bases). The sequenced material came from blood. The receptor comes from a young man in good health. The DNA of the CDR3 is TGTGCCAGCGGATTTGGCGGGATGGGCAATGAGCAGTTCTTC. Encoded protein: CASGFGGMGNEQFF.